Following are 2 T cell receptor beta chains from one sample sequenced in a study of cytomegalovirus exposure and HLA in healthy donors. Vbeta (60) and Jbeta (13) primers were used in the PCR. Here immunoSEQ multiplex PCR was the method, and the copy in TCRdb shows in-frame clones only, minus some. Counted here are around 110,000 clones, 73% occurring once; the ten biggest clones make up roughly 8%. The source material was PBMCs. The receptors derive from a man under 40 in good health and CMV-seronegative.

This chain uses TRBV18 with TRBJ2-5; 7 bases fit TRBD1. Looked up from germline, CDR1 is KGHSH and CDR2 is LQKENI. V dropped 6 bases and J dropped 2; count of bases not matched to a gene: 6. CDR3 length: 14 amino acids. The CDR3 loop reads CASSQDRVQETQYF. Here the CDR3 DNA reads TGTGCCAGCTCTCAAGACAGGGTACAAGAGACCCAGTACTTC.

The chain links TRBV13 to TRBJ1-4, with TRBD1 identical over 7 bases. CDR3 size: 14 residues. CDR1 is PRHDT, CDR2 FYEKMQ, per germline (reference sequence). After removal of 6 bases from V and 7 bases from J, the junction contained 8 bases not matched to a gene. CDR3: CASRAGTEGEKLFF. The CDR3 DNA follows: TGTGCCAGCAGAGCCGGGACAGAGGGTGAAAAACTGTTTTTT.